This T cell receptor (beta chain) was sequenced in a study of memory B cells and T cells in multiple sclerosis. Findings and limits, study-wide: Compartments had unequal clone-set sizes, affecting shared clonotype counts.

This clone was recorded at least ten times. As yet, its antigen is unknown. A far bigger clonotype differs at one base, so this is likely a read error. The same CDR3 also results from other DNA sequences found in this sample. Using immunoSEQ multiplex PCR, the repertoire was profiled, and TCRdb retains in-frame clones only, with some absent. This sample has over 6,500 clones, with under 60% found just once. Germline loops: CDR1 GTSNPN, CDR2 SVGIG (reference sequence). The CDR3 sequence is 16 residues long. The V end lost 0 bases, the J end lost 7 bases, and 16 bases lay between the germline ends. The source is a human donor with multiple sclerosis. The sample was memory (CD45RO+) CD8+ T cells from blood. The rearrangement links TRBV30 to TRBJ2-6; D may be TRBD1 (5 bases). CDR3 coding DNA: TGTGCCTGGAGTGTACCGGCAGGGAATGGCGCCAACGTCCTGACTTTC. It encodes CAWSVPAGNGANVLTF. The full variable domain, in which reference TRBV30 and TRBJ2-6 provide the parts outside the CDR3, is SQTIHQWPATLVQPVGSPLSLECTVEGTSNPNLYWYRQAAGRGLQLLFYSVGIGQISSEVPQNLSASRPQDRQFILSSKKLLLSDSGFYLCAWSVPAGNGANVLTFGAGSRLTVL.